This T cell receptor beta chain comes out of a study of T cell responses to AZD1222 COVID-19 vaccine. Assay: immunoSEQ multiplex PCR; the TCRdb copy retains only in-frame clones and omits some. The table has 80,000 to 100,000 clones, around 88% seen once. Germline V gene sequence: CDR1 LGHDT, CDR2 YNNKEL (reference sequence). The CDR3 has 15 amino acids. V lost 0 bases to trimming and J lost 7 bases, with 12 bases between them. The TCR sequence derives from an adult in good health. Sequences were derived from peripheral blood, sampled on day 0 of MenACWY control vaccination. The chain links TRBV3-1 (or the pseudogene TRBV3-2) to TRBJ2-2, with D perhaps matching TRBD2 (5 bases). CDR3 protein: CASSQDVRGSGELFF. The CDR3 region has the DNA TGTGCCAGCAGCCAAGATGTCCGGGGAAGCGGGGAGCTGTTTTTT.